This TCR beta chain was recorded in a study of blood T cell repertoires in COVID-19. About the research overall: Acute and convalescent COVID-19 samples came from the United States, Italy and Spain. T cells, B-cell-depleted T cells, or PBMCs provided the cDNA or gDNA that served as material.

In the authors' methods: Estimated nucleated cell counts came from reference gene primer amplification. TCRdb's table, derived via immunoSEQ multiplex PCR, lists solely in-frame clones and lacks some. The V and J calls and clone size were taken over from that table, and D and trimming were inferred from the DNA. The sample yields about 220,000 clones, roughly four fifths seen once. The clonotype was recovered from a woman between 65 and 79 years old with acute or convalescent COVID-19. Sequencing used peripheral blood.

The DNA of the CDR3 is TGTGCCAGCAGCTTACTACTAGGGCAAGTTAGGGATACGCAGTATTTT. It encodes CASSLLLGQVRDTQYF. This rearrangement joins TRBV7-9 to TRBJ2-3, with D perhaps TRBD2 (5 bases). Germline V gives CDR1 SEHNR, CDR2 FQNEAQ (reference sequence). The length of the CDR3 is 16 residues. The ends were cut back, 2 bases at V and 6 bases at J, with 18 bases in the middle.